This is a list of T cell receptor beta chains from one sample in a study of patients with pleural tuberculosis. TCRdb re-called the reads through MiXCR, storing one row per CDR3 protein. The table lists 29,000 or so distinct CDR3 sequences, 15% to 20% of them singletons, with roughly 3.4% in the top ten. Sequencing was carried out using peripheral blood. The receptors originated from a human donor with pleural tuberculosis. CDR3s include the opening cysteine and the closing phenylalanine or tryptophan. D genes are given only for firm matches. The size entry is marked missing in some rows and otherwise reads once, few, many or a size class.

V gene,J gene,clone size,D gene,CDR3 DNA,CDR3 protein
TRBV5-4,TRBJ1-1,many,NA,TGTGCCTTTGGAGCAGGCACGAACACTGAAGCTTTCTTT,CAFGAGTNTEAFF
TRBV6-1,TRBJ2-5,many,NA,TGTGCCAGCAGTTTTACAGGGATTGAAGAGACCCAGTACTTC,CASSFTGIEETQYF
TRBV12-3/TRBV12-4,TRBJ2-3,many,TRBD2,TGTGCCAGCAGTCCCATACTAGCGGGAGGGGAGGAGGGCACAGATACGCAGTATTTT,CASSPILAGGEEGTDTQYF
TRBV27,TRBJ2-4,medium-sized,NA,TGTGCCAGCAGTTCAGGGATGGGCAAAAACATTCAGTACTTC,CASSSGMGKNIQYF
TRBV5-5,TRBJ1-6,many,TRBD1,TGTGCCAGCAGCCCTGGGGACAGCTCACCCCTCCACTTT,CASSPGDSSPLHF
TRBV30,TRBJ2-1,few,TRBD2,TGTGCCTGGAGTCATTCCGGACTAGCGGTATACAATGAGCAGTTCTTC,CAWSHSGLAVYNEQFF
TRBV20-1,TRBJ2-7,NA,NA,TGCAGTGCCGCCCTCCAGGGGAACCCATCCTACGAGCAGTACTTC,CSAALQGNPSYEQYF
TRBV4-2,TRBJ2-7,many,NA,TGTGCCAGCAGCCAAGTTTTGGAACTAGCTTTGTCCTACGAGCAGTACTTC,CASSQVLELALSYEQYF
TRBV6-6,TRBJ2-1,NA,TRBD1,TGTGCCAGCAGACAAGGGGGCTCCTATGAGCAGTTCTTC,CASRQGGSYEQFF
TRBV30,TRBJ2-7,NA,NA,TGTGCCTGCCTGACGTCGGAGCAGTACTTC,CACLTSEQYF
TRBV19,TRBJ1-5,many,NA,TGTGCCAGTAGTGAAACAGGGCTCCAACAGCCCCAGCATTTT,CASSETGLQQPQHF
TRBV7-3,TRBJ2-1,many,NA,TGTGCCAGCAGCTTAAATAGCAGGGCAGGGAATGAGCAGTTCTTC,CASSLNSRAGNEQFF
TRBV12-3/TRBV12-4,TRBJ1-1,many,NA,TGTGCCAGCAGTTTTCAGGAAATGAACACTGAAGCTTTCTTT,CASSFQEMNTEAFF
TRBV6-1,TRBJ2-7,many,NA,TGTGCCAGCATTTCCATACCGAGCTACGAGCAGTACTTC,CASISIPSYEQYF
TRBV19,TRBJ1-5,many,NA,TGTGCCAGTAGCCCTCCTGTCCGGGAATACAATCAGCCCCAGCATTTT,CASSPPVREYNQPQHF
TRBV20-1,TRBJ2-1,many,TRBD2,TGCAGTGCTAGAGGGACTAGCGACAATGAGCAGTTCTTC,CSARGTSDNEQFF
TRBV4-1,TRBJ1-2,many,NA,TGCGCCAGCAGCCAAGTACAGCCGTCTGGCTACACCTTC,CASSQVQPSGYTF
TRBV4-1,TRBJ2-1,many,TRBD2,TGCGCCAGCAGCCAAGCCCCGTTGGGCGGGAGTGTCAATGAGCAGTTCTTC,CASSQAPLGGSVNEQFF
TRBV2,TRBJ1-6,many,NA,TGTGCCAGCAGTGAATTTCAGAGCTCCTATAATTCACCCCTCCACTTT,CASSEFQSSYNSPLHF
TRBV4-1,TRBJ2-2,many,NA,TGCGCCAGCAGCCAAGGGGACACCGCGAACACCGGGGAGCTGTTTTTT,CASSQGDTANTGELFF
TRBV9,TRBJ1-1,many,NA,TGTGCCAGCAGCCCTACGATAGGGGTGGACACTGAAGCTTTCTTT,CASSPTIGVDTEAFF
TRBV27,TRBJ1-5,NA,NA,TGTGCCGGCAGTTTTGGCGGGACTAATGGCAATCAGCTCCAGCATTTT,CAGSFGGTNGNQLQHF
TRBV30,TRBJ2-1,NA,NA,TGTGCCTGGATCGGTGCTTCCCGCGGAGAGCAGTTCTTC,CAWIGASRGEQFF
TRBV3-1,TRBJ1-6,many,TRBD1,TGTGCCAGCAGCCGCAAGGGACAGGGGTTCTCACCCCTCCACTTT,CASSRKGQGFSPLHF
TRBV29-1,TRBJ2-5,many,TRBD1,TGCAGCGTGGCTCCCGGGACAGGGGGGCTTGAGACCCAGTACTTC,CSVAPGTGGLETQYF
TRBV19,TRBJ1-1,many,NA,TGTGCCAGTAGTATAGTTGGGGGATCGAACACTGAAGCTTTCTTT,CASSIVGGSNTEAFF
TRBV20-1,TRBJ1-5,medium-sized,NA,TGCAGTGCTAAGACCTCGACAAATAGCAATCAGCCCCAGCATTTT,CSAKTSTNSNQPQHF
TRBV28,TRBJ1-5,medium-sized,NA,TGTGCCAGCAGCCCCGACACGGCAGGTGATCAGCCCCAGCATTTT,CASSPDTAGDQPQHF
TRBV7-8,TRBJ1-1,many,NA,TGTGCCAGCAGCTTTGGGGTAAACATGAACACTGAAGCTTTCTTT,CASSFGVNMNTEAFF